These T cell receptor beta chains were read from a single sample in a study of T cell responses to AZD1222 COVID-19 vaccine. Sequencing used immunoSEQ multiplex PCR; TCRdb keeps in-frame clones, though not all of them. The sample includes approximately 50,000 clones, about 80% of them seen just once. The starting material was peripheral blood, obtained on day 0 of AZD1222 vaccination. The receptors were sampled from an adult in good health. Both conserved end residues are part of each CDR3. A D gene is named only where the DNA matches it firmly. Not all rows give a size; the values are once, few, many and, for expanded clones, a class.

j_call v_call d_call clone_size cdr3_aa cdr3_nt
TRBJ1-1 TRBV19 - - CASLQGKNTEAFF TGTGCCAGTCTTCAAGGAAAGAACACTGAAGCTTTCTTT
TRBJ2-3 TRBV11-2 TRBD2 - CASSLAGGLNTQYF TGTGCCAGCAGCCTAGCGGGAGGTTTAAATACGCAGTATTTT
TRBJ1-1 TRBV10-3 - - CAISAGADTEAFF TGTGCCATCAGTGCCGGTGCAGACACTGAAGCTTTCTTT
TRBJ1-6 TRBV18 - - CASSPNPNSPLHF TGTGCCAGCTCACCAAATCCTAATTCACCCCTCCACTTT
TRBJ1-1 TRBV11-2 - few CASSLERFGGTEAFF TGTGCCAGCAGCTTAGAAAGGTTCGGAGGCACTGAAGCTTTCTTT
TRBJ2-3 TRBV19 TRBD2 few CASSMGLAGNTDTQYF TGTGCCAGTAGTATGGGACTAGCGGGTAACACAGATACGCAGTATTTT
TRBJ2-7 TRBV7-8 TRBD2 few CASSPGRIAGIYEQYF TGTGCCAGCAGCCCCGGTCGTATAGCGGGAATCTACGAGCAGTACTTC
TRBJ1-5 TRBV28 - - CASSPERGYNQPQHF TGTGCCAGCAGCCCCGAAAGAGGCTACAATCAGCCCCAGCATTTT
TRBJ2-5 TRBV11-2 - - CASSLESSNLETQYF TGTGCCAGCAGCTTAGAAAGCAGTAACTTGGAGACCCAGTACTTC
TRBJ1-2 TRBV4-2 TRBD1 few CASSQAGQGNYGYTF TGTGCCAGCAGCCAAGCCGGACAGGGGAACTATGGCTACACCTTC
TRBJ2-7 TRBV7-2 TRBD2 - CASSLVLAGANEQYF TGTGCCAGCAGCTTAGTCCTAGCGGGAGCCAACGAGCAGTACTTC
TRBJ1-2 TRBV7-8 TRBD1 few CASSPQDRGSGYTF TGTGCCAGCAGCCCCCAGGACAGGGGTAGTGGCTACACCTTC
TRBJ1-2 TRBV7-9 TRBD1 - CASSFRQGATRGGYTF TGTGCCAGCAGCTTCCGACAGGGGGCAACCCGGGGGGGCTACACCTTC
TRBJ1-1 TRBV30 - - CAWRGTANTEAFF TGTGCCTGGAGGGGGACGGCGAACACTGAAGCTTTCTTT
TRBJ2-2 TRBV6-2/TRBV6-3 TRBD2 - CASSGLVGTGELFF TGTGCCAGCAGTGGACTAGTTGGCACCGGGGAGCTGTTTTTT
TRBJ1-5 TRBV25-1 - - CASSEYGGNQPQHF TGTGCCAGCAGTGAATATGGAGGGAATCAGCCCCAGCATTTT
TRBJ1-5 TRBV11-2 - - CASGLHRDQPQHF TGTGCCAGCGGTTTACACAGGGATCAGCCCCAGCATTTT
TRBJ2-7 TRBV18 - - CASSPALTYEQYF TGTGCCAGCTCACCGGCCCTTACCTACGAGCAGTACTTC
TRBJ2-3 TRBV11-2 TRBD2 - CASSFLTSGGVDTQYF TGTGCCAGCAGCTTCTTGACTAGCGGGGGAGTAGATACGCAGTATTTT
TRBJ2-2 TRBV7-9 - once CASSHPGELFF TGTGCCAGCAGCCACCCCGGGGAGCTGTTTTTT